This is a list of T cell receptor beta chains from one sample in a study of blood T cell repertoires in COVID-19. The data were produced by immunoSEQ multiplex PCR, yet TCRdb's version contains in-frame clones alone and is incomplete. The sample has approximately 150,000 clones, roughly nine tenths seen once; the top ten hold around 1.5%. The material sequenced was peripheral blood. Receptors originate from a human donor in a cohort sampled during active COVID-19. Both conserved end residues are part of each CDR3. The order of the fields is V gene, D gene, J gene, clone size, CDR3 protein, CDR3 DNA. The D gene is left open where the match is weak. Clone size is given for some rows only: seen once, a few or many times, or a class if the clone is expanded.

v_call: TRBV19; d_call: .; j_call: TRBJ1-1; clone_size: .; cdr3_aa: CASSKDRPVNTEAFF; cdr3_nt: TGTGCCAGTAGTAAGGACAGACCGGTAAACACTGAAGCTTTCTTT
v_call: TRBV5-6; d_call: .; j_call: TRBJ1-1; clone_size: .; cdr3_aa: CASSLGLNTEAFF; cdr3_nt: TGTGCCAGCAGCTTGGGGCTGAACACTGAAGCTTTCTTT
v_call: TRBV4-2; d_call: TRBD2; j_call: TRBJ2-7; clone_size: once; cdr3_aa: CASSQDVERGGNEQYF; cdr3_nt: TGTGCCAGCAGCCAAGATGTCGAGCGGGGGGGCAACGAGCAGTACTTC
v_call: TRBV7-6; d_call: TRBD2; j_call: TRBJ2-3; clone_size: .; cdr3_aa: CASSRGASGDLVTQYF; cdr3_nt: TGTGCCAGCAGCCGGGGCGCTAGCGGGGATTTAGTTACGCAGTATTTT
v_call: TRBV7-2; d_call: TRBD1; j_call: TRBJ1-5; clone_size: .; cdr3_aa: CASSLGTGDNQPQHF; cdr3_nt: TGTGCCAGCAGCTTAGGGACAGGGGACAATCAGCCCCAGCATTTT
v_call: TRBV11-2; d_call: .; j_call: TRBJ1-4; clone_size: .; cdr3_aa: CASIKAESHSPNEKLFF; cdr3_nt: TGTGCCAGCATCAAAGCCGAGTCCCACTCCCCCAATGAAAAACTGTTTTTT
v_call: TRBV30; d_call: .; j_call: TRBJ1-1; clone_size: .; cdr3_aa: CAWGHMNTEAFF; cdr3_nt: TGTGCCTGGGGACACATGAACACTGAAGCTTTCTTT
v_call: TRBV19; d_call: .; j_call: TRBJ2-3; clone_size: .; cdr3_aa: CASSRDLHTDTQYF; cdr3_nt: TGTGCCAGTAGTCGGGACTTGCACACAGATACGCAGTATTTT
v_call: TRBV3-1/TRBV3-2; d_call: .; j_call: TRBJ1-1; clone_size: once; cdr3_aa: CASSQVRKWGDTEAFF; cdr3_nt: TGTGCCAGCAGCCAGGTCCGGAAGTGGGGAGACACTGAAGCTTTCTTT
v_call: TRBV7-2; d_call: TRBD1; j_call: TRBJ1-5; clone_size: .; cdr3_aa: CASSLTGENQPQHF; cdr3_nt: TGTGCCAGCAGCCTCACAGGGGAAAATCAGCCCCAGCATTTT
v_call: TRBV7-2; d_call: .; j_call: TRBJ1-4; clone_size: .; cdr3_aa: CASSFRGNEKLFF; cdr3_nt: TGTGCCAGCAGCTTCAGAGGGAATGAAAAACTGTTTTTT
v_call: TRBV5-1; d_call: .; j_call: TRBJ2-1; clone_size: .; cdr3_aa: CASSPRGITYNEQFF; cdr3_nt: TGCGCCAGCAGCCCTAGGGGTATAACGTACAATGAGCAGTTCTTC
v_call: TRBV19; d_call: .; j_call: TRBJ1-2; clone_size: .; cdr3_aa: CASSIGRQGGYTF; cdr3_nt: TGTGCCAGTAGTATTGGTCGGCAGGGAGGCTACACCTTC
v_call: TRBV11-2; d_call: TRBD1; j_call: TRBJ2-7; clone_size: .; cdr3_aa: CASSFTGESSYEQYF; cdr3_nt: TGTGCCAGCAGCTTCACAGGGGAGTCTTCCTACGAGCAGTACTTC
v_call: TRBV4-3; d_call: .; j_call: TRBJ1-2; clone_size: .; cdr3_aa: CASSQDSRGSLGGYTF; cdr3_nt: TGCGCCAGCAGCCAAGATTCCCGGGGATCTCTAGGTGGCTACACCTTC
v_call: TRBV7-2; d_call: TRBD1; j_call: TRBJ2-7; clone_size: .; cdr3_aa: CASSPDGTGGRYEQYF; cdr3_nt: TGTGCCAGCAGCCCTGATGGGACAGGGGGCAGGTACGAGCAGTACTTC
v_call: TRBV24-1; d_call: .; j_call: TRBJ2-1; clone_size: .; cdr3_aa: CATSDSPSESSYNEQFF; cdr3_nt: TGTGCCACCAGTGATTCACCTAGCGAGAGCTCCTACAATGAGCAGTTCTTC
v_call: TRBV12-5; d_call: .; j_call: TRBJ1-1; clone_size: .; cdr3_aa: CASGLGARNTNTEAFF; cdr3_nt: TGTGCTAGTGGTTTGGGGGCACGTAACACGAACACTGAAGCTTTCTTT
v_call: TRBV19; d_call: TRBD1; j_call: TRBJ1-2; clone_size: .; cdr3_aa: CASRGQGEHGYTF; cdr3_nt: TGTGCCAGTAGGGGACAGGGGGAACATGGCTACACCTTC
v_call: TRBV5-5; d_call: .; j_call: TRBJ2-2; clone_size: .; cdr3_aa: CASSLVSTGELFF; cdr3_nt: TGTGCCAGCAGCTTGGTGAGCACCGGGGAGCTGTTTTTT
v_call: TRBV10-3; d_call: .; j_call: TRBJ2-4; clone_size: .; cdr3_aa: CAISESVGDTIQYF; cdr3_nt: TGTGCCATCAGTGAGTCGGTCGGGGATACCATTCAGTACTTC
v_call: TRBV7-2; d_call: TRBD1; j_call: TRBJ2-7; clone_size: .; cdr3_aa: CASSPRQGAGEQYF; cdr3_nt: TGTGCCAGCAGCCCCCGACAGGGGGCAGGGGAGCAGTACTTC
v_call: TRBV7-8; d_call: TRBD2; j_call: TRBJ2-7; clone_size: .; cdr3_aa: CASSPGTSGGYEQYF; cdr3_nt: TGTGCCAGCAGTCCTGGGACTAGCGGGGGCTACGAGCAGTACTTC
v_call: TRBV15; d_call: .; j_call: TRBJ2-7; clone_size: .; cdr3_aa: CATSRAEETYEQYF; cdr3_nt: TGTGCCACCAGCAGAGCAGAGGAAACCTACGAGCAGTACTTC
v_call: TRBV2; d_call: TRBD1; j_call: TRBJ2-3; clone_size: once; cdr3_aa: CASSADRVIDTQYF; cdr3_nt: TGTGCCAGCAGTGCAGACAGGGTGATAGATACGCAGTATTTT
v_call: TRBV3-1/TRBV3-2; d_call: .; j_call: TRBJ1-1; clone_size: .; cdr3_aa: CASSHGGFNTEAFF; cdr3_nt: TGTGCCAGCAGCCATGGGGGCTTTAACACTGAAGCTTTCTTT
v_call: TRBV18; d_call: .; j_call: TRBJ1-2; clone_size: .; cdr3_aa: CASSPRTQERGYTF; cdr3_nt: TGTGCCAGCTCACCAAGAACGCAAGAACGGGGCTACACCTTC
v_call: TRBV4-1; d_call: .; j_call: TRBJ1-1; clone_size: .; cdr3_aa: CASSPRTGLNTEAFF; cdr3_nt: TGCGCCAGCAGCCCCAGAACAGGCCTGAACACTGAAGCTTTCTTT
v_call: TRBV5-4; d_call: .; j_call: TRBJ1-6; clone_size: .; cdr3_aa: CASSLEGSGSPLHF; cdr3_nt: TGTGCCAGCAGCTTGGAAGGGAGCGGGTCACCCCTCCACTTT
v_call: TRBV4-1; d_call: TRBD1; j_call: TRBJ1-5; clone_size: .; cdr3_aa: CASSLGQGEGQPQHF; cdr3_nt: TGCGCCAGCAGCCTTGGACAGGGGGAGGGACAGCCCCAGCATTTT
v_call: TRBV12-5; d_call: TRBD1; j_call: TRBJ2-2; clone_size: .; cdr3_aa: CASVQSRGGEGGELFF; cdr3_nt: TGTGCTAGTGTCCAATCGCGAGGGGGCGAAGGCGGGGAGCTGTTTTTT
v_call: TRBV11-3; d_call: .; j_call: TRBJ2-3; clone_size: .; cdr3_aa: CASSFGGTPSTDTQYF; cdr3_nt: TGTGCCAGCAGCTTTGGGGGCACCCCTAGCACAGATACGCAGTATTTT
v_call: TRBV5-6; d_call: TRBD2; j_call: TRBJ2-2; clone_size: .; cdr3_aa: CASSGNGLVRELFF; cdr3_nt: TGTGCCAGCAGCGGGAACGGACTAGTGAGGGAGCTGTTTTTT
v_call: TRBV28; d_call: .; j_call: TRBJ1-2; clone_size: .; cdr3_aa: CASSLGPGDGYTF; cdr3_nt: TGTGCCAGCAGTTTAGGCCCAGGGGACGGCTACACCTTC
v_call: TRBV27; d_call: .; j_call: TRBJ1-2; clone_size: .; cdr3_aa: CASRQGYYGYTF; cdr3_nt: TGTGCCAGCAGGCAGGGGTATTATGGCTACACCTTC
v_call: TRBV5-1; d_call: TRBD1; j_call: TRBJ2-6; clone_size: many; cdr3_aa: CASSWTGGSGANVLTF; cdr3_nt: TGCGCCAGCAGCTGGACAGGGGGCTCTGGGGCCAACGTCCTGACTTTC